The 21 T cell receptor beta chains listed next were all sequenced from one sample in a study of T cells after yellow fever vaccination. TCRdb re-derived calls from the 5' RACE reads in MiXCR, one entry per CDR3 protein. The sample includes about 550,000 distinct CDR3 sequences, less than 20% of them seen just once. Sequencing was performed on PBMCs, taken 15 days after the yellow fever booster vaccination. The receptors stem from a man aged 30 to 39 who received the YFV17D yellow fever vaccine.

This rearrangement joins TRBV12-3 or TRBV12-4 to TRBJ1-6; weak D call: TRBD1 (6 bases). Trimming took 3 bases from V and 3 from J, leaving 9 bases between them. The CDR3 is made up of 15 amino acids. In DNA, the CDR3 is TGTGCCAGCAGTTTGGGGGCTGGCTATAATTCACCCCTCCACTTT. It translates to CASSLGAGYNSPLHF.

The chain recombines TRBV12-3 or TRBV12-4 with TRBJ2-5, with TRBD1 identical over 7 bases. This CDR3 has 15 residues. The V gene end was trimmed by 3 bases and the J gene end by 7 bases; junction bases not matched to a gene: 11. The CDR3 is CASSFERGRVGTQYF. In nucleotides, the CDR3 is TGTGCCAGCAGTTTTGAGAGGGGGCGAGTAGGGACCCAGTACTTC.

This clonotype turned up a few times. The genes are TRBV29-1 and TRBJ2-4; perhaps TRBD1 as D (6 bases). The V end was cut by 5 bases, the J end by 10 bases, with 12 bases between. This CDR3 is built from 11 residues. CDR1 and CDR2 from the germline V gene are SQVTM and ANQGSEA. CDR3 loop: CSVLSGEIQYF. In nucleotides, the CDR3 is TGCAGCGTTTTATCAGGGGAAATTCAGTACTTC.

This clonotype was seen a few times. The V call is TRBV11-2, the J call TRBJ2-7; 8 bases are shared with TRBD1. The CDR3 extends over 13 amino acids. The V gene end was trimmed by 3 bases and the J gene end by 6 bases; junction bases not matched to a gene: 4. Germline CDR1 SGHAT, CDR2 FQNNGV. The CDR3 nucleotides are TGTGCCAGCAGCTTCCTGACAGGGGTCGAGCAGTACTTC. Encoded protein: CASSFLTGVEQYF.

The V call is TRBV3-1, the J call TRBJ1-2; D perhaps matches TRBD1 (5 bases). This CDR3 has 12 amino acids. Germline CDR1 is LGHDT and CDR2 is YNNKEL (reference sequence). The V end was cut by 4 bases, the J end by 5 bases, with 8 bases between. DNA for the CDR3: TGTGCCAGCAGCCGACGGGGGTATGGCTACACCTTC. Protein sequence: CASSRRGYGYTF.

The chain is built from TRBV27 and TRBJ2-3; D gene unclear. Germline CDR1 is MNHEY and CDR2 is SMNVEV (reference sequence). The V gene lost 3 bases and the J gene lost 2 bases, with 12 bases spanning the gap. CDR3 size: 15 residues. The CDR3 region is CASSFKGPPTDTQYF. CDR3 nucleotide sequence: TGTGCCAGCAGTTTTAAAGGGCCCCCCACAGATACGCAGTATTTT.

DNA of the CDR3: TGTGCCAGCAGTCGACAGGGTTGGGGCTACACCTTC. Translation gives CASSRQGWGYTF. The rearrangement uses TRBV25-1 and TRBJ1-2; 7 bases are shared with TRBD1. CDR3 length: 12 residues. V lost 5 bases and J lost 8; bases outside the gene matches: 5. Germline V gives CDR1 MGHDK, CDR2 SYGVNS.

The CDR3 loop is CASKAPAETQYF. The CDR3 coding sequence is TGTGCCAGCAAGGCTCCCGCGGAGACCCAGTACTTC. The V and J genes are TRBV7-6 and TRBJ2-5; D gene uncertain. CDR1 SGHVS and CDR2 FNYEAQ come from the germline V gene. V was clipped by 7 bases and J by 5 bases, with 11 bases between them. This CDR3 comprises 12 residues.

There are a few counts of this clonotype. This rearrangement joins TRBV27 to TRBJ2-5; D unclear. Germline-derived CDR1 and CDR2 are MNHEY and SMNVEV (reference sequence). This CDR3 comprises 16 residues. The germline V and J ends were trimmed by 1 base and 2 bases, with 14 bases remaining between them. CDR3 region: CASSLWEGSGQETQYF. The DNA of the CDR3 is TGTGCCAGCAGTTTATGGGAAGGTTCGGGTCAAGAGACCCAGTACTTC.

This chain connects TRBV4-2 to TRBJ2-7; TRBD1 agrees at 8 bases. Germline values: CDR1 LGHNA, CDR2 YNFKEQ. The junction had 11 bases not matched to a gene; V was cut back by 0 bases and J by 4 bases. This CDR3 is built from 17 residues. In DNA, the CDR3 is TGTGCCAGCAGCCAAGATCACCGGGGGACAGGTTCATACGAGCAGTACTTC. Its protein is CASSQDHRGTGSYEQYF.

This rearrangement joins TRBV30 to TRBJ1-1, with D hard to call. Germline CDR1 GTSNPN, CDR2 SVGIG (reference sequence). The length of the CDR3 is 12 residues. CDR3 in DNA: TGTGCTGGACTGCGAGCGGTCACTGAAGCTTTCTTT. The encoded protein is CAGLRAVTEAFF.

This clonotype was counted a few times. The V gene is TRBV7-2, the J gene TRBJ2-7, with D hard to call. The CDR3 consists of 13 residues. Deletions cut 2 bases from V and 7 bases from J, with 12 bases between. Germline CDR1 SGHTA, CDR2 FQGNSA. This CDR3 reads CASSLRPPEEQYF. The CDR3 DNA sequence: TGTGCCAGCAGCTTAAGGCCGCCGGAAGAGCAGTACTTC. The full variable domain, completed using reference TRBV7-2 and TRBJ2-7, is GAGVSQSPSNKVTEKGKDVELRCDPISGHTALYWYRQSLGQGLEFLIYFQGNSAPDKSGLPSDRFSAERTGGSVSTLTIQRTQQEDSAVYLCASSLRPPEEQYFGPGTRLTVT.

This chain joins TRBV3-1 and TRBJ2-6; maybe TRBD1 (6 bases). Germline V CDR1 and CDR2: LGHDT, YNNKEL (reference sequence). CDR3 length equals 15 residues. Trimming stripped 3 bases from V and 1 base from J, with 7 bases between. This CDR3 is CASSHGQSGANVLTF. DNA of the CDR3: TGTGCCAGCAGCCACGGACAGTCTGGGGCCAACGTCCTGACTTTC.

This clonotype was seen repeatedly, ten times or more. This CDR3 reads CASDVTGLDQPQHF. In DNA form, the CDR3 reads TGTGCCAGTGACGTGACAGGGTTGGATCAGCCCCAGCATTTT. The gene calls are TRBV19 and TRBJ1-5; 7 bases map to TRBD1. The ends lost 8 bases at V and 5 bases at J; junction bases unmatched: 9. The germline V gene has CDR1 LNHDA and CDR2 SQIVND (reference sequence). The CDR3 is 14 residues long.

This chain connects TRBV7-2 to TRBJ2-1; D possibly matches TRBD1 or TRBD2 (5 bases each). This CDR3 region has 15 residues. V lost 0 bases to trimming and J lost 3 bases, with 9 bases between them. Looked up from germline, CDR1 is SGHTA and CDR2 is FQGNSA. CDR3: CASSLAGTVYNEQFF. As DNA, the CDR3 is TGTGCCAGCAGCTTAGCAGGGACGGTCTACAATGAGCAGTTCTTC.

The chain is built from TRBV10-3 and TRBJ2-3; tentative D call: TRBD2 (5 bases). The CDR3 spans 14 residues. Germline assignment: CDR1 ENHRY and CDR2 SYGVKD. Trimming shortened V by 9 bases and J by 3 bases, and 16 bases separated the two germline ends. CDR3 residues: CAMRERPGTDTQYF. CDR3 bases: TGTGCCATGAGAGAGCGGCCGGGGACAGATACGCAGTATTTT.

The chain uses TRBV5-1 and TRBJ2-2; D is possibly TRBD1 (6 bases). The V gene's germline CDR1 is SGHRS and CDR2 YFSETQ. The V end was cut by 0 bases, the J end by 5 bases, with 17 bases between. This CDR3 is 17 amino acids long. CDR3 sequence (DNA): TGCGCCAGCAGCTTGGCAGGGGCCAGGTGGGGTACCGGGGAGCTGTTTTTT. Translating gives CASSLAGARWGTGELFF. The whole variable domain, remainder taken from reference TRBV5-1 and TRBJ2-2, is KAGVTQTPRYLIKTRGQQVTLSCSPISGHRSVSWYQQTPGQGLQFLFEYFSETQRNKGNFPGRFSGRQFSNSRSEMNVSTLELGDSALYLCASSLAGARWGTGELFFGEGSRLTVL.

This clonotype was seen a handful of times. The chain employs TRBV29-1 and TRBJ2-1; D gene uncertain. CDR3 size: 13 residues. V was shortened by 7 bases and J by 0 bases, with 10 bases between the two germline ends. Germline CDR1 SQVTM, CDR2 ANQGSEA. CDR3 DNA sequence: TGCAGCGGGAAACCAAGCTCCTACAATGAGCAGTTCTTC. Translation: CSGKPSSYNEQFF.

The CDR3 DNA sequence: TGCAGTGCAAGAAGCGGGGGACAAGAGACCCAGTACTTC. Its protein product is CSARSGGQETQYF. The chain is built from TRBV20-1 and TRBJ2-5; 8 bases map to TRBD2. The germline V gene has CDR1 DFQATT and CDR2 SNEGSKA (reference sequence). This CDR3 is built from 13 residues. The ends lost 6 bases at V and 2 bases at J; junction bases unmatched: 5.

This clonotype was observed a handful of times. The chain couples TRBV13 to TRBJ2-3; D remains unclear. CDR3 length: 16 amino acids. V was clipped by 0 bases and J by 2 bases, with 12 bases between them. Germline loops: CDR1 PRHDT, CDR2 FYEKMQ (reference sequence). CDR3 residues: CASSLGRPFDTDTQYF. The DNA for the CDR3 is TGTGCCAGCAGCTTAGGCCGACCGTTCGACACAGATACGCAGTATTTT.

This clonotype has just a few counts. The chain has TRBV3-1 and TRBJ2-7; a possible D gene is TRBD2 (5 bases). The CDR3 has 13 residues. V was pared by 5 bases and J by 7 bases, with 15 bases between. Germline V gives CDR1 LGHDT, CDR2 YNNKEL (reference sequence). CDR3: CASSWENREEQYF. DNA for the CDR3: TGTGCCAGCAGCTGGGAGAACCGAGAGGAGCAGTACTTC.